The clone carrying this T cell receptor beta chain was recorded many times. The sample comes from a study of T cells in Graves' hyperthyroidism and ophthalmopathy. As for the study in general: Once the initial diagnosis was made, peripheral blood was obtained before any treatment.

Patients aged 18 to 65 with hyperthyroidism were newly diagnosed, with duration under 2 months. The study excluded patients with uncontrolled infection, other autoimmune disease, pregnancy or lactation. PBMCs were sourced from less than 12 ml fresh peripheral blood. Authors of the study amplified TCR beta CDR3 regions from RNA transcripts. HTBI primers drove first-round RT-PCR of the TCR CDR3. One entry per CDR3 protein, called by TCRdb with MiXCR from the multiplex PCR reads. The repertoire holds around 400,000 distinct CDR3 sequences, about a sixth seen once, with around a quarter in the top ten. Sequenced input: blood. This receptor was taken from a woman younger than 35 with Graves' hyperthyroidism that later progressed to Graves' ophthalmopathy.

The CDR3 DNA reads as TGTGCCAGCTCACCCACACAGGGGGGAAATCAGCCCCAGCATTTT. This encodes CASSPTQGGNQPQHF. This chain uses TRBV18 with TRBJ1-5; 8 bases are shared with TRBD1. The germline CDR1 and CDR2 sequences are KGHSH and LQKENI. The CDR3 is 15 amino acids. V shed 3 bases, J shed 4 bases, and the junction held 5 bases outside the gene matches. The full variable domain, rest sourced from reference TRBV18 and TRBJ1-5, is NAGVMQNPRHLVRRRGQEARLRCSPMKGHSHVYWYRQLPEEGLKFMVYLQKENIIDESGMPKERFSAEFPKEGPSILRIQQVVRGDSAAYFCASSPTQGGNQPQHFGDGTRLSIL.